The clone carrying this T cell receptor (beta chain) occurred a few times. Its antigen is undetermined. This entry is derived from a study of cytotoxic CD8 clonotypes in ibrutinib-treated CLL. Study results and limitations: Exceeding age-matched healthy donors, baseline clonality also tracked the counts of circulating CD8+ T cells.

Sequencing was performed with immunoSEQ multiplex PCR; in TCRdb, only in-frame clones are kept and a portion is missing. This table has about 300,000 clones, about 72% appearing once. Per the germline V gene, CDR1 is SGHAT and CDR2 is FQNNGV. The CDR3 totals 12 residues. Trimming removed 2 bases at V and 6 bases at J, with 7 bases between. Material: PBMCs, obtained at disease progression, from a patient treated with ibrutinib. The chain has TRBV11-2 and TRBJ2-5; D gene unclear. This TCR came from a human donor with chronic lymphocytic leukemia. DNA of the CDR3: TGTGCCAGCAGCTTACAAGCGAAGACCCAGTACTTC. It yields the protein CASSLQAKTQYF.